A selection of T cell receptor beta chains follows, all from one sample in a study of blood T cell repertoires in COVID-19. Profiling relied on immunoSEQ multiplex PCR, and the TCRdb table lists in-frame clones only, not all of them. The data show around 250,000 clones, 86% seen once. The specimen sequenced was peripheral blood. These receptors were collected from a man aged 18 to 29 with active or convalescent COVID-19. The CDR3 runs from the conserved cysteine through the conserved F or W. A D gene is named only where the DNA matches it firmly. A clone size is listed for some rows: how often the clone was seen (once, few, many), or a class if it is expanded.

CDR3 DNA: TGTGCCAGCAGTGAAACGCCAGGGGTTGATTCACCCCTCCACTTT
CDR3 protein: CASSETPGVDSPLHF
D gene: -
V gene: TRBV6-1
J gene: TRBJ1-6
clone size: -

CDR3 DNA: TGTGCCAGCAGGGGGACAGGAGGGTTGCAGTACTTC
CDR3 protein: CASRGTGGLQYF
D gene: TRBD1
V gene: TRBV3-1/TRBV3-2
J gene: TRBJ2-7
clone size: -

CDR3 DNA: TGTGCCAGCAGCCCCAGGACAGATCAAGAGACCCAGTACTTC
CDR3 protein: CASSPRTDQETQYF
D gene: -
V gene: TRBV7-9
J gene: TRBJ2-5
clone size: -

CDR3 DNA: TGTGCCAGTTGGACCACTAGTCCCCCCAATCAGCCCCAGCATTTT
CDR3 protein: CASWTTSPPNQPQHF
D gene: -
V gene: TRBV6-5
J gene: TRBJ1-5
clone size: -

CDR3 DNA: TGTGCCAGCAGTTATTCCGGACTAGCGGGAGCGGATGAGCAGTTCTTC
CDR3 protein: CASSYSGLAGADEQFF
D gene: TRBD2
V gene: TRBV6-5
J gene: TRBJ2-1
clone size: -

CDR3 DNA: TGTGCCAGCAGCCAGAGAGGTAGCGGGAGGGCCGGGAGAGCCTACAATGAGCAGTTCTTC
CDR3 protein: CASSQRGSGRAGRAYNEQFF
D gene: TRBD2
V gene: TRBV4-2
J gene: TRBJ2-1
clone size: -

CDR3 DNA: TGTGCCAGCAGTCTAGCGGGAGCAGATACGCAGTATTTT
CDR3 protein: CASSLAGADTQYF
D gene: TRBD2
V gene: TRBV5-4
J gene: TRBJ2-3
clone size: -

CDR3 DNA: TGTGCCAGCAAGGGACAGGGGGATACTGAAGCTTTCTTT
CDR3 protein: CASKGQGDTEAFF
D gene: TRBD1
V gene: TRBV2
J gene: TRBJ1-1
clone size: once

CDR3 DNA: TGTGCCAGTAGTATTAGGGACTCCATTTACAATGAGCAGTTCTTC
CDR3 protein: CASSIRDSIYNEQFF
D gene: -
V gene: TRBV19
J gene: TRBJ2-1
clone size: once

CDR3 DNA: TGTGCCAGTAGGTTAGGGGCTGGTGAAAAACTGTTTTTT
CDR3 protein: CASRLGAGEKLFF
D gene: -
V gene: TRBV19
J gene: TRBJ1-4
clone size: -

CDR3 DNA: TGTGCTAGCAGCTCACAGCCCCCCCCAGATACGCAGTATTTT
CDR3 protein: CASSSQPPPDTQYF
D gene: -
V gene: TRBV7-7
J gene: TRBJ2-3
clone size: -

CDR3 DNA: TGTGCCAGCAGCTTAGCCTATGAAGGGGTCGGTGGCTACACCTTC
CDR3 protein: CASSLAYEGVGGYTF
D gene: -
V gene: TRBV13
J gene: TRBJ1-2
clone size: once

CDR3 DNA: TGTGCCAGCAGCGAAGGAGGGGCAGGACAGCCCCAGCATTTT
CDR3 protein: CASSEGGAGQPQHF
D gene: -
V gene: TRBV9
J gene: TRBJ1-5
clone size: -

CDR3 DNA: TGTGCCAGTAAGACAGGGGGCCCTTCGGGACTGTTTTTT
CDR3 protein: CASKTGGPSGLFF
D gene: TRBD1
V gene: TRBV19
J gene: TRBJ1-4
clone size: -

CDR3 DNA: TGTGCCAGCAGCTTCGGCGGGACTAGCGGGGCCACAGATACGCAGTATTTT
CDR3 protein: CASSFGGTSGATDTQYF
D gene: TRBD2
V gene: TRBV11-2
J gene: TRBJ2-3
clone size: -

CDR3 DNA: TGTGCCAGCAGCGAGGGACTAGCGGGAGGAGAGGGGGAAGATACGCAGTATTTT
CDR3 protein: CASSEGLAGGEGEDTQYF
D gene: TRBD2
V gene: TRBV9
J gene: TRBJ2-3
clone size: -

CDR3 DNA: TGTGCCAGCAGCGTGTACGGGGGGGACTATGGCTACACCTTC
CDR3 protein: CASSVYGGDYGYTF
D gene: -
V gene: TRBV9
J gene: TRBJ1-2
clone size: -

CDR3 DNA: TGTGCCAGTACCCAGGGCCAGGGGTGGCCCCAGCATTTT
CDR3 protein: CASTQGQGWPQHF
D gene: -
V gene: TRBV19
J gene: TRBJ1-5
clone size: once

CDR3 DNA: TGTGCCAGCAGTGAACAGGGGCTTGAGACCCAGTACTTC
CDR3 protein: CASSEQGLETQYF
D gene: -
V gene: TRBV2
J gene: TRBJ2-5
clone size: -

CDR3 DNA: TGTGCCAGCAGCCAAGAAAGCATTGGGACCCAGTACTTC
CDR3 protein: CASSQESIGTQYF
D gene: -
V gene: TRBV4-2
J gene: TRBJ2-5
clone size: -

CDR3 DNA: TGTGCCAGCAGCTCGGACAGGGGAGGTGAAAAACTGTTTTTT
CDR3 protein: CASSSDRGGEKLFF
D gene: TRBD1
V gene: TRBV5-5
J gene: TRBJ1-4
clone size: -

CDR3 DNA: TGTGCCAGCAGTTTATTCGGGATTCAGCCCCAGCATTTT
CDR3 protein: CASSLFGIQPQHF
D gene: -
V gene: TRBV12-3/TRBV12-4
J gene: TRBJ1-5
clone size: -

CDR3 DNA: TGTGCCAGCAGCGAGAATCAGGGGGCTAGAAGGGATTCACCCCTCCACTTT
CDR3 protein: CASSENQGARRDSPLHF
D gene: TRBD1
V gene: TRBV9
J gene: TRBJ1-6
clone size: -

CDR3 DNA: TGTGCCAGCAGCTTGGGGGGTGAGGGTTCTAGAGCTAACTATGGCTACACCTTC
CDR3 protein: CASSLGGEGSRANYGYTF
D gene: -
V gene: TRBV5-4
J gene: TRBJ1-2
clone size: -

CDR3 DNA: TGTGCCAGCAGTTTCAGTGCAACTAATGAAAAACTGTTTTTT
CDR3 protein: CASSFSATNEKLFF
D gene: -
V gene: TRBV6-2/TRBV6-3
J gene: TRBJ1-4
clone size: -

CDR3 DNA: TGTGCCAGCAGTTTCGTAGCGGGGAACGAGCAGTACTTC
CDR3 protein: CASSFVAGNEQYF
D gene: TRBD2
V gene: TRBV27
J gene: TRBJ2-7
clone size: -

CDR3 DNA: TGCGCCAGCAGCTTACTAGCGGGATCAGGGGATACGCAGTATTTT
CDR3 protein: CASSLLAGSGDTQYF
D gene: TRBD2
V gene: TRBV5-1
J gene: TRBJ2-3
clone size: -

CDR3 DNA: TGCGCCAGCAGCTTGGCGAGCAATGAGCAGTTCTTC
CDR3 protein: CASSLASNEQFF
D gene: -
V gene: TRBV5-1
J gene: TRBJ2-1
clone size: -

CDR3 DNA: TGCGCCAGAGTCAGCGACTATGGCTACACCTTC
CDR3 protein: CARVSDYGYTF
D gene: -
V gene: TRBV4-1
J gene: TRBJ1-2
clone size: -

CDR3 DNA: TGTGCCAGCAGTTACTCGGGGACAGCCTACGAGCAGTACTTC
CDR3 protein: CASSYSGTAYEQYF
D gene: TRBD1
V gene: TRBV6-5
J gene: TRBJ2-7
clone size: few

CDR3 DNA: TGTGCCAGCAGCTTAGATGACACCCATTCACCCCTCCACTTT
CDR3 protein: CASSLDDTHSPLHF
D gene: -
V gene: TRBV11-3
J gene: TRBJ1-6
clone size: -

CDR3 DNA: TGTGCCACCAGCAGGTCCGGGACAGGGGCAAATCAGCCCCAGCATTTT
CDR3 protein: CATSRSGTGANQPQHF
D gene: TRBD1
V gene: TRBV15
J gene: TRBJ1-5
clone size: -

CDR3 DNA: TGTGCCAGCAGTCTTAACTATGGCTACACCTTC
CDR3 protein: CASSLNYGYTF
D gene: -
V gene: TRBV3-1/TRBV3-2
J gene: TRBJ1-2
clone size: -

CDR3 DNA: TGCGCCAGCAGCTCCGGACTAGCGGGGGGTGAGCAGTTCTTC
CDR3 protein: CASSSGLAGGEQFF
D gene: TRBD2
V gene: TRBV5-1
J gene: TRBJ2-1
clone size: -

CDR3 DNA: TGCGCCAGCAGCTTGGAAACGAGGGAAGAGACCCAGTACTTC
CDR3 protein: CASSLETREETQYF
D gene: -
V gene: TRBV5-1
J gene: TRBJ2-5
clone size: -

CDR3 DNA: TGTGCCAGCAGCTTAACTACAGGGGGCGCGGAAGGCTACACCTTC
CDR3 protein: CASSLTTGGAEGYTF
D gene: TRBD1
V gene: TRBV5-4
J gene: TRBJ1-2
clone size: -

CDR3 DNA: TGTGCCAGCAGCTCTACAGGATCTTCTAACTATGGCTACACCTTC
CDR3 protein: CASSSTGSSNYGYTF
D gene: -
V gene: TRBV5-4
J gene: TRBJ1-2
clone size: -

CDR3 DNA: TGCGCCAGCAGCCCAGGGGCGTCGATGAACACTGAAGCTTTCTTT
CDR3 protein: CASSPGASMNTEAFF
D gene: -
V gene: TRBV5-1
J gene: TRBJ1-1
clone size: -

CDR3 DNA: TGTGCCAGCAGTCCGGGACATGTAGCTGAAGCTTTCTTT
CDR3 protein: CASSPGHVAEAFF
D gene: -
V gene: TRBV12-3/TRBV12-4
J gene: TRBJ1-1
clone size: -

CDR3 DNA: TGCGCCAGCAGCGTGGCACCGGGACAGGTGTTCAGGGATACGCAGTATTTT
CDR3 protein: CASSVAPGQVFRDTQYF
D gene: TRBD1
V gene: TRBV5-1
J gene: TRBJ2-3
clone size: -

CDR3 DNA: TGTGCCACCGGGGGGACAGGGAACACCGGGGAGCTGTTTTTT
CDR3 protein: CATGGTGNTGELFF
D gene: TRBD1
V gene: TRBV24-1
J gene: TRBJ2-2
clone size: -

CDR3 DNA: TGTGCCAGCCGGGAATACAATGAGCAGTTCTTC
CDR3 protein: CASREYNEQFF
D gene: -
V gene: TRBV2
J gene: TRBJ2-1
clone size: -

CDR3 DNA: TGTGCCAGCAGTTCCAGGACAGGGCGGAATCTTCAGCCCCAGCATTTT
CDR3 protein: CASSSRTGRNLQPQHF
D gene: TRBD1
V gene: TRBV6-5
J gene: TRBJ1-5
clone size: -

CDR3 DNA: TGCGCCAGCCGTGGTAGCGTCTCAAGCTCCTACGAGCAGTACTTC
CDR3 protein: CASRGSVSSSYEQYF
D gene: -
V gene: TRBV5-1
J gene: TRBJ2-7
clone size: -

CDR3 DNA: TGTGCCAGCAGTTCCACTAGCGGCACAGATACGCAGTATTTT
CDR3 protein: CASSSTSGTDTQYF
D gene: TRBD2
V gene: TRBV6-2/TRBV6-3
J gene: TRBJ2-3
clone size: -

CDR3 DNA: TGTGCCAGCAGCGTACGGGACAGGGGTTTCGACGAGCAGTACTTC
CDR3 protein: CASSVRDRGFDEQYF
D gene: TRBD1
V gene: TRBV9
J gene: TRBJ2-7
clone size: once

CDR3 DNA: TGTGCCAGTAGTATGCTCCGGGGCGAGCAGTACTTC
CDR3 protein: CASSMLRGEQYF
D gene: -
V gene: TRBV19
J gene: TRBJ2-7
clone size: -

CDR3 DNA: TGTGCCAGCTCACTGGGACTAGCGGGGACCTACGAGCAGTACTTC
CDR3 protein: CASSLGLAGTYEQYF
D gene: TRBD2
V gene: TRBV18
J gene: TRBJ2-7
clone size: -

CDR3 DNA: TGTGCCAGCAGTGGAGCGGGGAATGAGCAGTTCTTC
CDR3 protein: CASSGAGNEQFF
D gene: TRBD2
V gene: TRBV27
J gene: TRBJ2-1
clone size: -

CDR3 DNA: TGTGCCAGCAGCCAAGATAAGGGCGGGAGGGCGGACTACAATGAGCAGTTCTTC
CDR3 protein: CASSQDKGGRADYNEQFF
D gene: TRBD2
V gene: TRBV3-1/TRBV3-2
J gene: TRBJ2-1
clone size: -

CDR3 DNA: TGCGCCAGCAGCTTGGGGGGAGTACCAAAAGAGACCCAGTACTTC
CDR3 protein: CASSLGGVPKETQYF
D gene: -
V gene: TRBV5-1
J gene: TRBJ2-5
clone size: -

CDR3 DNA: TGTGCCTGGAGTCTTTTAGCTAGCGGGCACCAGTTCTTC
CDR3 protein: CAWSLLASGHQFF
D gene: TRBD2
V gene: TRBV30
J gene: TRBJ2-1
clone size: -

CDR3 DNA: TGTGCCAGCAGTTTAGTGCGGAGCTCCTACAATGAGCAGTTCTTC
CDR3 protein: CASSLVRSSYNEQFF
D gene: -
V gene: TRBV27
J gene: TRBJ2-1
clone size: -

CDR3 DNA: TGTGCCAGTAGTATTAAGGGGGACACTGAAGCTTTCTTT
CDR3 protein: CASSIKGDTEAFF
D gene: -
V gene: TRBV19
J gene: TRBJ1-1
clone size: -

CDR3 DNA: TGTGCCAGCTCGACCGGGGCAGGGGACACTGAAGCTTTCTTT
CDR3 protein: CASSTGAGDTEAFF
D gene: -
V gene: TRBV18
J gene: TRBJ1-1
clone size: -

CDR3 DNA: TGCGCCAGCAGCCTACAGGGGGACACTGAAGCTTTCTTT
CDR3 protein: CASSLQGDTEAFF
D gene: TRBD1
V gene: TRBV5-1
J gene: TRBJ1-1
clone size: -

CDR3 DNA: TGTGCCAGCAGCCCAGTGGTGACGGGATACACCGGGGAGCTGTTTTTT
CDR3 protein: CASSPVVTGYTGELFF
D gene: -
V gene: TRBV4-2
J gene: TRBJ2-2
clone size: -

CDR3 DNA: TGTGCCAGTAGTATTCCGGGACAGGGCGCAGAGACCCAGTACTTC
CDR3 protein: CASSIPGQGAETQYF
D gene: TRBD1
V gene: TRBV19
J gene: TRBJ2-5
clone size: -

CDR3 DNA: TGTGCCAGTAAGGGGGGGATTCAGCCCCAGCATTTT
CDR3 protein: CASKGGIQPQHF
D gene: -
V gene: TRBV19
J gene: TRBJ1-5
clone size: -